This TCR beta chain was retrieved from a study of T cells in Graves' hyperthyroidism and ophthalmopathy. Each diagnosis was grounded in clinical symptoms, serum thyroxine and TRAb, thyroid ultrasound, and orbital computed tomography. Out of over 9 ml of fresh peripheral blood came the PBMCs. TCR beta CDR3 region amplification was performed from RNA transcripts. TCR CDR3 regions were first amplified by RT-PCR with HTBI primers. MiXCR was run by TCRdb on the multiplex PCR reads, yielding one entry per CDR3 protein. The data show some 550,000 distinct CDR3 sequences, less than 25% seen once. In germline, CDR1 is MNHNS, CDR2 SASEGT. The CDR3 has 12 amino acids. The germline V and J ends were trimmed by 1 base and 11 bases, with 11 bases remaining between them.

The J gene is TRBJ1-1, the V gene TRBV6-1, with D maybe TRBD1 (6 bases). What was sequenced was blood. The TCR originated in a man aged 18-30 years with Graves' hyperthyroidism. The CDR3 region has the DNA TGTGCCAGCAGTGAAGTGGGGGGGCAGGCTTTCTTT. Protein: CASSEVGGQAFF.